The present TCR beta chain was sequenced within a study of CD8 T cells in ankylosing spondylitis. Study-level points and caveats: Enrichment of disease-linked clones was reportedly significant in matched ankylosing spondylitis synovial fluid. Blood of patients with ankylosing spondylitis appeared to be characterized by a TCR beta motif of several highly homologous variants. The disease-linked clones had a CD8+ phenotype and low blood frequencies.

Scientists made TCR beta libraries using quantitative 5'-RACE with molecular barcodes. TCRdb independently ran MiXCR on the 5' RACE reads; one entry per CDR3 protein. In the table there are hundreds of thousands of distinct CDR3 sequences, more than 9.5% of which are singletons. Trimming left V 0 bases short and J 0 bases short, with 15 bases between. CDR1 and CDR2 (germline): SGHDT, YYEEEE. This CDR3 has 17 residues. Concerning this clonotype: Its specificity is unknown.

The V call is TRBV5-6, the J call TRBJ1-1; possible D gene TRBD1, 5 bases. The clonotype comes from a male donor with ankylosing spondylitis. Input material: blood, either unsorted or a sorted T cell fraction (not recorded which). The chain's CDR3 is CASSLGPRGGMNTEAFF. The CDR3 coding sequence is TGTGCCAGCAGCTTGGGTCCCCGGGGGGGGATGAACACTGAAGCTTTCTTT.